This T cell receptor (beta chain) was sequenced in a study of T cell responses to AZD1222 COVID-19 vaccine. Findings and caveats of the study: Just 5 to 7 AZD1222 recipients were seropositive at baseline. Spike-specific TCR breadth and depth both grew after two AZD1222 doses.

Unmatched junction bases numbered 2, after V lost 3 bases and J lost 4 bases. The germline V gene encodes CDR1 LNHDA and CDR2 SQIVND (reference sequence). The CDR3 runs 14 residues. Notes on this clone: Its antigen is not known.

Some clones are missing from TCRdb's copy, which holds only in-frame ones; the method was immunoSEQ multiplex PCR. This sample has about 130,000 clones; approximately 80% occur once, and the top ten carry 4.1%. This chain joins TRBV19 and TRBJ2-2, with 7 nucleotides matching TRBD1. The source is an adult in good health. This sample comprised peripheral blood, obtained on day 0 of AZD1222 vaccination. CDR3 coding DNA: TGTGCCAGTAGTATCGACAGGGTCACCGGGGAGCTGTTTTTT. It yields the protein CASSIDRVTGELFF.